The 11 T cell receptor beta chains reported below all come from one sample, sequenced in a study of CD8 T cells in ankylosing spondylitis. Their cognate antigens are unknown. Study outcomes and limitations: What appeared characteristic of ankylosing spondylitis blood was a TCR beta motif of eight highly homologous variants.

MiXCR was run by TCRdb on the 5' RACE reads, yielding one entry per CDR3 protein. Among under 250,000 distinct CDR3 sequences listed, more than 5.5% were seen once. Sequenced sample: blood, either unsorted or a sorted T cell fraction (not recorded which). All receptors come from a male donor with ankylosing spondylitis.

This rearrangement joins TRBV4-3 to TRBJ2-1; tentative D call: TRBD2 (5 bases). Germline lookup yields CDR1 LGHNA and CDR2 YSLEER. V was cut by 0 bases and J by 0 bases, with 12 bases left in between. The CDR3 is 17 amino acids. In DNA, the CDR3 is TGCGCCAGCAGCCAAGATAGGGCGGGTCGCTCCTACAATGAGCAGTTCTTC. It codes for CASSQDRAGRSYNEQFF.

This clonotype has a count of ten or more. V and J are TRBV4-1 and TRBJ1-4, with D hard to call. The CDR3 loop spans 15 amino acids. V lost 4 bases and J lost 5, with 14 bases in between. Germline V gene sequence: CDR1 MGHRA, CDR2 YSYEKL. Written as DNA, the CDR3 is TGCGCCAGCAGCCCCTTCACGGGAGGGAATGAAAAACTGTTTTTT. Translating gives CASSPFTGGNEKLFF.

This clonotype was counted ten times or more. V usage is TRBV28 and J usage is TRBJ2-7; no clear D gene. CDR3 length: 12 residues. The V and J ends lost 3 bases and 5 bases respectively, with 8 bases between them. Per germline, CDR1 MDHEN and CDR2 SYDVKM. CDR3 region: CASSLVQNEQYF. In nucleotides, the CDR3 is TGTGCCAGCAGTTTGGTACAGAACGAGCAGTACTTC.

This clonotype was picked up many times. The genes are TRBV7-2 and TRBJ2-1; perhaps TRBD2 as D (6 bases). The CDR3 has 17 amino acids. Deletions cut 0 bases from V and 4 bases from J, with 16 bases between. Germline V gene sequence: CDR1 SGHTA, CDR2 FQGNSA. CDR3 loop: CASSLALRRREYNEQFF. The DNA of the CDR3 is TGTGCCAGCAGCTTAGCACTTCGGCGGAGGGAATACAATGAGCAGTTCTTC.

This clonotype has ten or more counts. The rearrangement links TRBV7-6 to TRBJ2-7; possible D gene TRBD2, 6 bases. This CDR3 is built from 15 residues. The ends were cut back, 5 bases at V and 0 bases at J, with 14 bases in the middle. Germline CDR1 SGHVS, CDR2 FNYEAQ. The CDR3 loop reads CASSPERASSYEQYF. CDR3 nucleotides: TGTGCCAGCAGCCCCGAGCGGGCAAGCTCCTACGAGCAGTACTTC.

This clonotype appeared many times. V and J are TRBV6-1 and TRBJ2-1; 9 bases fit TRBD2. Germline V gene data show CDR1 as MNHNS and CDR2 as SASEGT. The CDR3 extends over 17 amino acids. Germline trimming cut 5 bases from V and 0 bases from J; bases unmatched to any gene: 8. In DNA form, the CDR3 reads TGTGCCAGCAGTCTTTCTAGCGGGGACAGCTCCTACAATGAGCAGTTCTTC. Translating gives CASSLSSGDSSYNEQFF.

This clonotype was observed many times. The CDR3 here is CASSLDVWVREQDTQYF. CDR3 DNA: TGTGCCAGCAGCTTAGATGTGTGGGTCCGGGAACAGGATACGCAGTATTTT. The chain uses TRBV11-2 and TRBJ2-3; D is possibly TRBD2 (5 bases). Trimming shortened V by 0 bases and J by 6 bases, and 19 bases separated the two germline ends. Germline V gene lookup returns CDR1 SGHAT and CDR2 FQNNGV. The CDR3 covers 17 residues.

This clonotype was observed at least ten times. This rearrangement joins TRBV7-6 to TRBJ2-2; no clear D. V lost 3 bases and J lost 4, with 15 bases in between. CDR1 and CDR2 from the germline V gene are SGHVS and FNYEAQ. The CDR3 contains 16 residues. The CDR3 is CASSFSHGVGTGELFF. In DNA form, the CDR3 reads TGTGCCAGCAGCTTCTCTCATGGCGTAGGCACCGGGGAGCTGTTTTTT.

Only a few counts were recorded for this clonotype. The rearrangement links TRBV7-2 to TRBJ2-7; D possibly matches TRBD1 or TRBD2 (5 bases each). Trimming removed 3 bases from V and 3 bases from J, with 21 bases in between. This CDR3 spans 17 amino acids. Germline V lookup: CDR1 SGHTA, CDR2 FQGNSA. This CDR3 is CASSFYSGLSRGYEQYF. The CDR3, as DNA: TGTGCCAGCAGCTTTTATTCAGGGCTATCTCGGGGCTACGAGCAGTACTTC.

The sample holds many counts of this clonotype. The CDR3 loop reads CASRPTANTGELFF. In DNA form, the CDR3 reads TGTGCCAGCAGGCCTACAGCGAACACCGGGGAGCTGTTTTTT. The gene calls are TRBV4-2 and TRBJ2-2; D gene unclear. The V end was cut by 6 bases, the J end by 0 bases, with 8 bases between. CDR1 and CDR2 (germline): LGHNA, YNFKEQ. The CDR3 loop spans 14 amino acids.

Only a few counts were recorded for this clonotype. A much larger clone sits a single nucleotide away, making a read error possible. This chain joins TRBV20-1 and TRBJ2-5; the match to TRBD2 covers 11 bases. The length of the CDR3 is 16 residues. The V gene's germline CDR1 is DFQATT and CDR2 SNEGSKA (reference sequence). The CDR3 DNA follows: TGCTGTGCTAGAGATCAGGCTAGCGGGAGGCAAGAGACCCAGTACTTC. Translated: CCARDQASGRQETQYF.